This T cell receptor beta chain is from a study of response to subunit inactivated influenza vaccine. V dropped 5 bases and J dropped 6 bases, with 22 bases sitting between them. The CDR3 covers 16 residues. Germline loops: CDR1 SEHNR, CDR2 FQNEAQ (reference sequence). This clonotype was counted many times. TCRdb re-derived calls from the RT-PCR reads in MiXCR, one entry per CDR3 protein. Of roughly 190,000 distinct CDR3 sequences listed, 10% to 15% are singletons. These same data were also listed under a study on T cells expressing NK-cell markers. That study adds: The cDNA for TCR beta came from 5'RACE template switching with UMIs. Dominant NKG2C+ clonotypes made up about 1.0-7.0% of CD8+ T cells in about six donors.

The TCR originated in a man aged 45-65 years who received an inactivated influenza vaccine. V gene TRBV7-9 combines with J gene TRBJ2-5, with D unresolved. The sample in question was CD8+ T cells sorted from PBMCs, obtained roughly 13 days after vaccination. The CDR3 sequence: CASSIEAGPDVKTQYF. The CDR3 DNA sequence: TGTGCCAGCAGCATAGAAGCCGGGCCGGATGTAAAGACCCAGTACTTC.